This T cell receptor beta chain appears in the sequencing data of a study of control samples from healthy donors and cancer patients. CDR1 and CDR2 from the germline V gene are KGHSH and LQKENI. After removal of 5 bases from V and 7 bases from J, the junction contained 14 bases not matched to a gene. The length of the CDR3 is 16 residues. The method was immunoSEQ multiplex PCR; TCRdb's version includes in-frame clones alone and lacks a portion of them. The profile shows more than 25,000 clones, about 85% of them singletons. V is TRBV18 and J is TRBJ2-1, with TRBD1 identical over 7 bases. Sample: formalin-fixed, paraffin-embedded tissue. This TCR was sampled from a female donor with melanoma. CDR3: CASSSDGRGLGNEQFF. In DNA, the CDR3 is TGTGCCAGCTCATCGGACGGAAGGGGGCTCGGGAATGAGCAGTTCTTC.